This T cell receptor (beta chain) was sequenced in a study of OX40 agonist ivuxolimab in advanced cancers. For the study at large: From about 23 to 85 years was the age range, with a mean of 60 years, and 65% to 90% were male. One patient with hepatocellular carcinoma and two with cutaneous melanoma, three in all, had partial responses.

Findings of the study overall: Clones of CD4+ and CD8+ blood T cells grew by week 6 at doses of 0.1 to 3.0 mg/kg.

A remark on this clone: Antigen: not known.

Individuals having autoimmune disease history or systemic immunosuppression were not enrolled. The ends lost 4 bases at V and 0 bases at J; junction bases unmatched: 6. This CDR3 has 16 residues. Germline V CDR1 and CDR2: LGHNA, YNFKEQ. Sequencing used immunoSEQ multiplex PCR; TCRdb keeps in-frame clones, though not all of them. The table lists about 76,000 clones, approximately 89% of them singletons, with around 0.19% in the top ten. The origin of this receptor is an adult with an advanced solid tumor such as melanoma, head and neck, liver or kidney cancer. The V call is TRBV4-2, the J call TRBJ1-3; TRBD1 matches at 7 bases. This sample comprised CD4+ or CD8+ T cells sorted from blood, obtained in a trial of the OX40 agonist ivuxolimab. This CDR3 is CASSPTGWGSGNTIYF. CDR3 sequence (DNA): TGTGCCAGCAGCCCGACAGGGTGGGGCTCTGGAAACACCATATATTTT.